One T cell receptor (beta chain) is described in this entry. Germline and junction disagree at one end, which may indicate a read error. The data were obtained in a study of blood T cell repertoires in COVID-19. TCRdb keeps only in-frame clones here, not all; method: immunoSEQ multiplex PCR. Altogether some 69,000 clones are present, 80% to 85% being singletons, with the ten largest covering more than 2.5%. Per germline, CDR1 SGHRS and CDR2 YFSETQ. The length of the CDR3 is 19 residues. The TCR comes from a man older than 75 with active or convalescent COVID-19. This chain connects TRBV5-1 to TRBJ2-2, with 8 nucleotides matching TRBD2. The sequencing input was peripheral blood. The CDR3 region is CARSLARGGRLLNTGELFF. CDR3 nucleotides: TGCGCCCGCAGCTTGGCTCGGGGGGGGCGCCTCTTGAACACCGGGGAGCTGTTTTTT.